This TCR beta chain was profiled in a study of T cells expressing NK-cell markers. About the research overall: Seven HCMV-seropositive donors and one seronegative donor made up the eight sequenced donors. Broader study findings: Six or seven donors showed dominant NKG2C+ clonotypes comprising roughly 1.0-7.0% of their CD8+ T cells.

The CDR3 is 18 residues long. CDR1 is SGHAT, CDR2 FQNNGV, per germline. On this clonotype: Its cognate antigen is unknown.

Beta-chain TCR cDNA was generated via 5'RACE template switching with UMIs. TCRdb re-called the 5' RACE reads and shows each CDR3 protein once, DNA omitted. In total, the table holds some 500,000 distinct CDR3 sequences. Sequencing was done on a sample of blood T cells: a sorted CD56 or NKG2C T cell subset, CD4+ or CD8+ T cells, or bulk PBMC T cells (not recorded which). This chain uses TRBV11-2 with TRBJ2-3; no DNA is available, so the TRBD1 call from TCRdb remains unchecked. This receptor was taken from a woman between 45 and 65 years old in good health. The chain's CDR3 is CASSLGQGSYTSTDTQYF. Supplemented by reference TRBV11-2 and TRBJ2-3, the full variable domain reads EAGVAQSPRYKIIEKRQSVAFWCNPISGHATLYWYQQILGQGPKLLIQFQNNGVVDDSQLPKDRFSAERLKGVDSTLKIQPAKLEDSAVYLCASSLGQGSYTSTDTQYFGPGTRLTVL.